A single sample gave rise to the 8 T cell receptor beta chains below, sequenced in a study of blood T cell repertoires in COVID-19. Measured with immunoSEQ multiplex PCR; TCRdb has only the in-frame clones, and not every one. Among around 160,000 clones, roughly 90% were seen once, and the ten largest hold roughly a sixth. Sequencing used peripheral blood. Every receptor here comes from a man aged 60 to 75 with active or convalescent COVID-19.

The V gene is TRBV27, the J gene TRBJ2-5, with 10 nucleotides matching TRBD1. This CDR3 spans 15 amino acids. Germline assignment: CDR1 MNHEY and CDR2 SMNVEV (reference sequence). The V gene end was trimmed by 7 bases and the J gene end by 5 bases; junction bases not matched to a gene: 10. In DNA, the CDR3 is TGTGCCAGCAAAGGGACAGGGGCAGGCGAGGAGACCCAGTACTTC. Its translation: CASKGTGAGEETQYF.

The chain is built from TRBV20-1 and TRBJ2-3, with 7 bases lining up with TRBD2. V lost 3 bases to trimming and J lost 0 bases; unmatched junction nucleotides: 9. The CDR3 length is 16 residues. From germline, CDR1 is DFQATT and CDR2 SNEGSKA (reference sequence). The CDR3 sequence: CSASHSGEGSTDTQYF. CDR3 DNA sequence: TGCAGTGCTAGTCATTCGGGGGAGGGGAGCACAGATACGCAGTATTTT.

This clone was picked up one time. This chain connects TRBV6-4 to TRBJ1-5; the D is unclear. This CDR3 spans 13 amino acids. The germline CDR1 and CDR2 sequences are MRHNA and SNTAGT. Trimming removed 2 bases from V and 5 bases from J, with 7 bases in between. The chain's CDR3 is CASSDESDQPQHF. The DNA of the CDR3 is TGTGCCAGCAGTGACGAGAGCGATCAGCCCCAGCATTTT.

This clone was seen just once. The chain has TRBV6-5 and TRBJ1-2, with 7 bases that match TRBD1. Germline V gene sequence: CDR1 MNHEY, CDR2 SVGAGI. CDR3 size: 13 residues. With 8 bases clipped from V and 8 bases from J, the junction kept 11 bases outside the gene matches. CDR3 loop: CASFEGGGRGYTF. The CDR3 DNA reads as TGTGCCAGCTTCGAAGGGGGCGGAAGAGGCTACACCTTC.

The V gene is TRBV6-1, the J gene TRBJ2-3; tentatively, D is TRBD2 (7 bases). The CDR3 consists of 17 residues. Per the germline V gene, CDR1 is MNHNS and CDR2 is SASEGT. Trimming pared 2 bases from V and 6 bases from J, leaving 21 bases between. CDR3 nucleotides: TGTGCCAGCAGTGAAAGGTCGATTTCGGGGGGCCGGGATACGCAGTATTTT. Translating gives CASSERSISGGRDTQYF.

This clone has only one observation. The chain combines TRBV11-2 with TRBJ2-3; no definite D call. With 0 bases removed from V and 2 bases from J, the gap between germline ends came to 12 bases. Looked up from germline, CDR1 is SGHAT and CDR2 is FQNNGV. The CDR3 extends over 16 amino acids. This chain's CDR3 is CASSLEWLVYTDTQYF. DNA of the CDR3: TGTGCCAGCAGCTTAGAATGGCTAGTCTACACAGATACGCAGTATTTT.

The genes are TRBV5-1 and TRBJ2-3, with 9 bases matching TRBD2. CDR1 is SGHRS and CDR2 is YFSETQ in the germline V gene. Unmatched junction bases numbered 7, after V lost 0 bases and J lost 5 bases. The CDR3 extends over 16 amino acids. CDR3 region: CASSLDGGGAGDTQYF. In DNA form, the CDR3 reads TGCGCCAGCAGCTTGGACGGCGGGGGGGCCGGAGATACGCAGTATTTT. The whole variable domain, remainder taken from reference TRBV5-1 and TRBJ2-3, is KAGVTQTPRYLIKTRGQQVTLSCSPISGHRSVSWYQQTPGQGLQFLFEYFSETQRNKGNFPGRFSGRQFSNSRSEMNVSTLELGDSALYLCASSLDGGGAGDTQYFGPGTRLTVL.

The V call is TRBV5-1, the J call TRBJ1-6, with 10 nucleotides matching TRBD1. This CDR3 is 15 amino acids long. V shed 3 bases and J 10 bases; nucleotides not matched to a gene: 7. CDR1 is SGHRS, CDR2 YFSETQ, per germline. The CDR3 DNA reads as TGCGCCAGCAGCTCGACCGGGACAGGGGAATCACCCCTCCACTTT. Translated, it gives CASSSTGTGESPLHF.